A single sample gave rise to the 8 T cell receptor beta chains below, sequenced in a study of T cells after yellow fever vaccination. Each CDR3 protein is one row after TCRdb ran MiXCR on the 5' RACE reads. The sample lists about 16,000 distinct CDR3 sequences, just over 4% occurring once. Sequencing was performed on PBMCs, either bulk or a sorted T-cell subset (CD4+, CD8+, memory, or dextramer-sorted; not recorded which), taken 15 days after the yellow fever booster vaccination. The receptors come from a man aged 25 to 40 who received the YFV17D yellow fever vaccine.

Concerning this clonotype itself: Mismatch with germline at one junction end may stem from a read error. The rearrangement uses TRBV6-2 or TRBV6-3 and TRBJ2-4; maybe TRBD2 (6 bases). The CDR3 totals 20 residues. Germline lookup yields CDR1 MNHEY and CDR2 SVGEGT. CDR3 bases: TGTGCCAGCAGTCCCCAAGTTGCCTTGTCGGGGGTCACAGGCAGAAACATTCATTACTTC. The encoded protein is CASSPQVALSGVTGRNIHYF.

This clonotype was found many times. V gene TRBV5-1 combines with J gene TRBJ2-2; D may be TRBD2 (6 bases). This CDR3 is built from 16 residues. CDR1 and CDR2 (germline): SGHRS, YFSETQ. Trimming removed 4 bases from V and 5 bases from J, with 18 bases in between. CDR3 amino acids: CASSHLRGADTGELFF. The CDR3 DNA reads TGCGCCAGCAGCCACCTACGCGGGGCGGATACCGGGGAGCTGTTTTTT.

This clonotype qualifies as medium-sized. This sequence joins TRBV7-9 and TRBJ1-4, with TRBD1 matching 10 bases. This CDR3 has 14 amino acids. Germline CDR1 SEHNR, CDR2 FQNEAQ (reference sequence). Trimming cost V 5 bases and J 7 bases; bases outside gene matches: 4. The CDR3 loop is CASSPRDRGEKLFF. Here the CDR3 DNA reads TGTGCCAGCAGCCCCCGGGACAGGGGTGAAAAACTGTTTTTT.

This clonotype has a count of ten or more. The chain combines TRBV4-1 with TRBJ1-5; D remains unclear. This CDR3 spans 13 amino acids. Germline CDR1 MGHRA, CDR2 YSYEKL. V was cut by 0 bases and J by 4 bases, with 4 bases left in between. The CDR3: CASSQDRNQPQHF. CDR3 nucleotides: TGCGCCAGCAGCCAAGACAGAAATCAGCCCCAGCATTTT.

There are many counts of this clonotype. This sequence joins TRBV13 and TRBJ2-5; D unclear. CDR3 length: 16 amino acids. V was trimmed by 5 bases and J by 2 bases, leaving 18 bases between them. Looked up from germline, CDR1 is PRHDT and CDR2 is FYEKMQ (reference sequence). The CDR3 spells CASSLMDGRPQETQYF. As DNA, the CDR3 is TGTGCCAGCAGCCTAATGGACGGCCGCCCTCAAGAGACCCAGTACTTC. The full variable domain, rest sourced from reference TRBV13 and TRBJ2-5, is AAGVIQSPRHLIKEKRETATLKCYPIPRHDTVYWYQQGPGQDPQFLISFYEKMQSDKGSIPDRFSAQQFSDYHSELNMSSLELGDSALYFCASSLMDGRPQETQYFGPGTRLLVL.

This clonotype was counted many times. The gene calls are TRBV12-3 or TRBV12-4 and TRBJ1-2, with 7 bases identical to TRBD1. The J segment lost 8 bases and the V segment lost 5 bases, leaving 5 bases of the junction unmatched. This CDR3 is 12 amino acids long. The CDR3 DNA sequence: TGTGCCAGCAGTCTGACAGGGCGCGGCTACACCTTC. Residues: CASSLTGRGYTF.

This clonotype ranks as medium-sized. The chain combines TRBV3-1 with TRBJ2-1; 10 bases fit TRBD2. CDR3 size: 15 residues. Germline CDR1 is LGHDT and CDR2 is YNNKEL (reference sequence). The ends lost 5 bases at V and 7 bases at J; junction bases unmatched: 8. DNA for the CDR3: TGTGCCAGCAGCTCCCGACTAGCGGGCTGGAATGAGCAGTTCTTC. This translates into CASSSRLAGWNEQFF.

This clonotype was observed at least ten times. V and J are TRBV7-3 and TRBJ2-3; D is undetermined. CDR1 SGHTA and CDR2 FQGTGA come from the germline V gene. The V end was cut by 3 bases, the J end by 6 bases, with 10 bases between. CDR3 length equals 13 residues. The CDR3 DNA reads TGTGCCAGCAGCTTCGATTACCGGGATACGCAGTATTTT. Translating gives CASSFDYRDTQYF.